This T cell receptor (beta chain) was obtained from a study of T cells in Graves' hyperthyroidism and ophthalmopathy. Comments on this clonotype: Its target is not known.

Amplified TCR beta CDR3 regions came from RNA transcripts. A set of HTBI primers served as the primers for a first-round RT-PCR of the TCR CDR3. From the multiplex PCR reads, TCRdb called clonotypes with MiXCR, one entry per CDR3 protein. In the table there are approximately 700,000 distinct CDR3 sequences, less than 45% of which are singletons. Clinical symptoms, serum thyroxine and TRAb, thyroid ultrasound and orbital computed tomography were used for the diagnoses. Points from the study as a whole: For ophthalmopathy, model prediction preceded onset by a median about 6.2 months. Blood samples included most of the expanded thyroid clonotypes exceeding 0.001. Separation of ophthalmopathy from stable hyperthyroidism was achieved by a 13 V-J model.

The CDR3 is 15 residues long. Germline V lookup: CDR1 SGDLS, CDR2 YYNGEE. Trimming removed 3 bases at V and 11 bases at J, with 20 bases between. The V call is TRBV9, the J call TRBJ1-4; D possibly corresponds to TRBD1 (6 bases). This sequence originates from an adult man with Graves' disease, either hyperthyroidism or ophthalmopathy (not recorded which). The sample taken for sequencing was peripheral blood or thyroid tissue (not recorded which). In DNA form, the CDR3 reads TGTGCCAGCAGCGCCCCGACAGGACGTACGGGGAAACTGTTTTTT. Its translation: CASSAPTGRTGKLFF. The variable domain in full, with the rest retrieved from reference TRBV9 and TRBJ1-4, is DSGVTQTPKHLITATGQRVTLRCSPRSGDLSVYWYQQSLDQGLQFLIQYYNGEERAKGNILERFSAQQFPDLHSELNLSSLELGDSALYFCASSAPTGRTGKLFFGSGTQLSVL.